The next 21 T cell receptor beta chains were all read from a single sample in a study of cytotoxic CD8 clonotypes in ibrutinib-treated CLL. The protocol was immunoSEQ multiplex PCR, while the TCRdb copy is restricted to in-frame clones and leaves out a portion. The table lists approximately 24,000 clones, under 85% of them singletons. The material was PBMCs, obtained before ibrutinib treatment. The receptor set was obtained from a human donor with chronic lymphocytic leukemia.

This clone was seen a single time. The rearrangement joins TRBV18 to TRBJ2-7; 9 bases are shared with TRBD1. The CDR3 totals 15 residues. Germline values: CDR1 KGHSH, CDR2 LQKENI. The V gene end was trimmed by 6 bases and the J gene end by 3 bases; junction bases not matched to a gene: 9. The CDR3 DNA follows: TGTGCCAGCTCCCGCGAAGGGACAGGGAACTACGAGCAGTACTTC. Amino acid sequence: CASSREGTGNYEQYF.

The chain couples TRBV2 to TRBJ1-5; 7 bases align to TRBD1. With 4 bases clipped from V and 7 bases from J, the junction kept 7 bases outside the gene matches. Per the germline V gene, CDR1 is SNHLY and CDR2 is FYNNEI. CDR3 length: 14 amino acids. CDR3 amino acids: CASSAGQAGQPQHF. As DNA, the CDR3 is TGTGCCAGCAGTGCTGGACAGGCGGGGCAGCCCCAGCATTTT.

V gene TRBV28 combines with J gene TRBJ2-2; 10 positions agree with TRBD2. The CDR3 is 16 amino acids. Germline V gene data show CDR1 as MDHEN and CDR2 as SYDVKM. V dropped 3 bases and J dropped 4; count of bases not matched to a gene: 5. DNA for the CDR3: TGTGCCAGCAGTTTCCCGACTAGCGGGTTCACCGGGGAGCTGTTTTTT. Its translation is CASSFPTSGFTGELFF.

V gene TRBV11-2 combines with J gene TRBJ2-3, with D hard to call. The CDR3 contains 12 residues. V was clipped by 1 base and J by 8 bases, with 7 bases between them. The germline gives CDR1 SGHAT, CDR2 FQNNGV. CDR3 amino acids: CASSLGPVTQYF. The CDR3 nucleotides read TGTGCCAGCAGCTTAGGGCCAGTTACGCAGTATTTT.

The chain couples TRBV30 to TRBJ1-1; D uncertain. Germline assignment: CDR1 GTSNPN and CDR2 SVGIG (reference sequence). V dropped 7 bases and J dropped 1 base, with 16 bases sitting between them. This CDR3 comprises 14 residues. The CDR3 DNA follows: TGTGCCTCGAGAAAGAAGGAAAAGAACACTGAAGCTTTCTTT. It specifies CASRKKEKNTEAFF.

The chain has TRBV13 and TRBJ1-5; maybe TRBD1 (6 bases). Germline CDR1 reads PRHDT; CDR2 reads FYEKMQ (reference sequence). V was shortened by 4 bases and J by 6 bases, with 13 bases between the two germline ends. The length of the CDR3 is 14 residues. In DNA form, the CDR3 reads TGTGCCAGCAGCTCCGGGGGCGGAGGTCAGCCCCAGCATTTT. As protein: CASSSGGGGQPQHF.

The chain is built from TRBV4-1 and TRBJ2-7; D call uncertain. CDR1 MGHRA and CDR2 YSYEKL come from the germline V gene. The V and J ends lost 0 bases and 3 bases respectively, with 12 bases between them. This CDR3 contains 15 residues. Here the CDR3 DNA reads TGCGCCAGCAGCCAAGATAGGACGGTAATCTACGAGCAGTACTTC. It yields the protein CASSQDRTVIYEQYF.

The chain combines TRBV10-3 with TRBJ2-1; the D gene is possibly TRBD2 (6 bases). The ends were cut back, 8 bases at V and 5 bases at J, with 13 bases in the middle. The CDR3 loop spans 13 amino acids. Germline V lookup: CDR1 ENHRY, CDR2 SYGVKD. CDR3 bases: TGTGCCATCGGGACTCCATCCCACAATGAGCAGTTCTTC. Protein product: CAIGTPSHNEQFF.

This clone has only a few counts. The CDR3 protein is CASSFGPSSYEQYF. CDR3 coding DNA: TGTGCCAGCAGCTTTGGGCCGAGCTCCTACGAGCAGTACTTC. The rearrangement links TRBV7-2 to TRBJ2-7; no clear D. The CDR3 extends over 14 amino acids. With 3 bases removed from V and 0 bases from J, the gap between germline ends came to 9 bases. Germline values: CDR1 SGHTA, CDR2 FQGNSA.

The chain combines TRBV28 with TRBJ1-1; tentatively, D is TRBD1 (5 bases). The CDR3 has 13 residues. Between the trimmed V and J ends, which lost 5 bases and 6 bases, there was a span of 13 bases. CDR1 MDHEN and CDR2 SYDVKM come from the germline V gene. The CDR3 spells CASSPGTASEAFF. CDR3 DNA: TGTGCCAGCAGTCCCGGGACGGCCTCTGAAGCTTTCTTT.

The chain recombines TRBV19 with TRBJ2-3; TRBD2 matches 8 bases. The CDR3 is 14 residues long. CDR1 and CDR2 from the germline V gene are LNHDA and SQIVND (reference sequence). Trimming took 5 bases from V and 7 from J; bases not matched to a gene: 8. CDR3 nucleotides: TGTGCCAGTAGTTCGGGAGGGATTGGGAATACGCAGTATTTT. Translating it yields CASSSGGIGNTQYF.

The rearrangement uses TRBV4-1 and TRBJ1-5; a weak D match, TRBD1 (5 bases). V was shortened by 0 bases and J by 5 bases, with 8 bases between the two germline ends. This CDR3 region has 14 residues. Germline V gene data show CDR1 as MGHRA and CDR2 as YSYEKL. This CDR3 reads CASSQDRDHQPQHF. The DNA for the CDR3 is TGCGCCAGCAGCCAAGATCGGGACCATCAGCCCCAGCATTTT.

This chain links TRBV30 with TRBJ2-7, with 9 bases fitting TRBD1. CDR3 length: 13 amino acids. Germline trimming cut 3 bases from V and 6 bases from J; bases unmatched to any gene: 6. Looked up from germline, CDR1 is GTSNPN and CDR2 is SVGIG (reference sequence). As DNA, the CDR3 is TGTGCCTGGAGCCGGGACAGGGTTGGCGAGCAGTACTTC. Translation gives CAWSRDRVGEQYF. The full variable domain, completed using reference TRBV30 and TRBJ2-7, is SQTIHQWPATLVQPVGSPLSLECTVEGTSNPNLYWYRQAAGRGLQLLFYSVGIGQISSEVPQNLSASRPQDRQFILSSKKLLLSDSGFYLCAWSRDRVGEQYFGPGTRLTVT.

V is TRBV2 and J is TRBJ2-5; 8 nucleotides align to TRBD2. This CDR3 region has 17 residues. CDR1 and CDR2 (germline): SNHLY, FYNNEI. V gave up 0 bases and J gave up 1 base; unmatched junction bases: 7. CDR3 sequence reads: CASSEALLAGSQETQYF. The CDR3 coding sequence is TGTGCCAGCAGTGAAGCCCTGCTAGCGGGTAGCCAAGAGACCCAGTACTTC.

This chain connects TRBV7-2 to TRBJ2-3, with 10 bases fitting TRBD2. With V trimmed by 5 bases and J by 6 bases, 14 bases remained unmatched. The CDR3 runs to 17 residues. CDR1 is SGHTA, CDR2 FQGNSA, per germline. For the CDR3, the DNA is TGTGCCAGCAGCCGACCAGCGGGAGGGCTGAGGGTGGATACGCAGTATTTT. It translates to CASSRPAGGLRVDTQYF.

The rearrangement links TRBV4-2 to TRBJ1-6; D remains ambiguous. V shed 0 bases and J shed 7 bases, with 10 bases lying between them. The CDR3 is 15 amino acids. CDR1 is LGHNA and CDR2 is YNFKEQ in the germline V gene. The CDR3 spells CASSQDSPHNSPLHF. The CDR3 DNA sequence: TGTGCCAGCAGCCAAGACTCACCACACAATTCACCCCTCCACTTT.

This rearrangement joins TRBV6-1 to TRBJ1-1; D is unresolved. V dropped 4 bases and J dropped 1 base, with 7 bases sitting between them. CDR1 is MNHNS, CDR2 SASEGT, per germline. The CDR3 sequence is 13 residues long. CDR3 amino acids: CASSVETNTEAFF. The CDR3 DNA reads TGTGCCAGCAGTGTAGAAACGAACACTGAAGCTTTCTTT.

The chain recombines TRBV5-6 with TRBJ2-6; D gene ambiguous. The CDR3 has 16 amino acids. Germline V gene sequence: CDR1 SGHDT, CDR2 YYEEEE. The germline V and J ends were trimmed by 1 base and 2 bases, with 10 bases remaining between them. CDR3 sequence (DNA): TGTGCCAGCAGCTTGATCGGCTGGGCTGGGGCCAACGTCCTGACTTTC. Amino acids: CASSLIGWAGANVLTF.

This chain uses TRBV14 with TRBJ1-3; 8 bases match TRBD1. This CDR3 spans 15 amino acids. CDR1 and CDR2 (germline): SGHDN, FVKESK. With 3 bases clipped from V and 4 bases from J, the junction kept 5 bases outside the gene matches. The CDR3 spells CASSQGRTGGNTIYF. CDR3 bases: TGTGCCAGCAGCCAGGGCCGGACAGGGGGAAACACCATATATTTT. Full variable domain (remainder filled in from reference TRBV14 and TRBJ1-3): EAGVTQFPSHSVIEKGQTVTLRCDPISGHDNLYWYRRVMGKEIKFLLHFVKESKQDESGMPNNRFLAERTGGTYSTLKVQPAELEDSGVYFCASSQGRTGGNTIYFGEGSWLTVV.

This clone was observed a few times. The chain carries TRBV19 and TRBJ2-3; 8 bases line up with TRBD1. The trim removed 8 bases at V and 4 bases at J, leaving 5 bases unmatched. This CDR3 has 13 residues. In germline, CDR1 is LNHDA, CDR2 SQIVND (reference sequence). Here the CDR3 reads CASGTTGADTQYF. Here the CDR3 DNA reads TGTGCCAGTGGAACGACAGGGGCAGATACGCAGTATTTT.

The chain combines TRBV19 with TRBJ2-1, with 7 bases matching TRBD2. The V gene end was trimmed by 0 bases and the J gene end by 3 bases; junction bases not matched to a gene: 5. The germline CDR1 and CDR2 sequences are LNHDA and SQIVND (reference sequence). There are 16 residues in the CDR3. In nucleotides, the CDR3 is TGTGCCAGTAGTATAGATTGGGGGAGGGACTACAATGAGCAGTTCTTC. This sequence encodes CASSIDWGRDYNEQFF.